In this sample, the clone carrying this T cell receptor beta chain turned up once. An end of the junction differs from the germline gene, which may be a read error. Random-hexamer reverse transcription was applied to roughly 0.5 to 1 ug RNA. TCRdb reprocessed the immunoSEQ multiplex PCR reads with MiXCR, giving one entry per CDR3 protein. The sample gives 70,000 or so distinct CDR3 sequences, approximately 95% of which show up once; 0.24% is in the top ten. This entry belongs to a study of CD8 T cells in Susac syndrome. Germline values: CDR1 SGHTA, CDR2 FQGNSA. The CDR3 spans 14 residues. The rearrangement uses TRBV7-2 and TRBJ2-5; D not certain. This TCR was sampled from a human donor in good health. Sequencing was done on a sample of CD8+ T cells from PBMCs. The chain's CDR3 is CASTLGRSGETQYF. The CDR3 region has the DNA TGTGCCAGCACCTTAGGCCGATCAGGAGAGACCCAGTACTTC.